This T cell receptor (beta chain) was identified during a study of cytomegalovirus exposure and HLA in healthy donors. Study-level findings and limits: According to the study, 160 or so TCR beta chains were cytomegalovirus-associated.

CDR3 size: 14 residues. Per the germline V gene, CDR1 is SGHVS and CDR2 is FQNEAQ. With 3 bases removed from V and 7 bases from J, the gap between germline ends came to 12 bases. Samples came from healthy bone marrow donors. The PCR contained 60 Vbeta and 13 Jbeta primers. Original data processing: The count from a later analysis was tens of millions of unique TCR beta chains, around 10 million of them shared. Assay used: immunoSEQ multiplex PCR; TCRdb lists only in-frame clones, some missing. V, J and clone size were drawn from that table, and D and trimming were deduced from the DNA. The table includes roughly 97,000 clones, 73% detected once. Points on this clone: The antigen is not known.

The chain has TRBV7-8 and TRBJ2-2; weak D call: TRBD1 (6 bases). The specimen was PBMCs. This receptor was taken from a man aged 35-49 years in good health and CMV-seronegative. The CDR3 sequence: CASSLQGLGGELFF. The CDR3 DNA follows: TGTGCCAGCAGCTTGCAGGGGCTTGGCGGGGAGCTGTTTTTT.